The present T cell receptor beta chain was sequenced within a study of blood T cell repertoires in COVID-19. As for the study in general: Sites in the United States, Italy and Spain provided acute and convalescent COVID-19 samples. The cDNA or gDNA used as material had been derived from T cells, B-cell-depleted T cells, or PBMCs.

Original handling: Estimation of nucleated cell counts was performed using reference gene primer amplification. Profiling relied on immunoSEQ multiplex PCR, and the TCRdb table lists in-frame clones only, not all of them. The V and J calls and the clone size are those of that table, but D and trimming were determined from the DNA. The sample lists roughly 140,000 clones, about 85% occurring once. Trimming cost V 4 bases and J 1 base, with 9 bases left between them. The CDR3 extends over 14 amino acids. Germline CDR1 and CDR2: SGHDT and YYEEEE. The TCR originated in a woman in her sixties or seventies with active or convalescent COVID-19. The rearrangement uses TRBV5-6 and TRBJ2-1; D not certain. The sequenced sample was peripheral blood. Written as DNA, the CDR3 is TGTGCCAGCAGCGGCGGATATTCCTACAATGAGCAGTTCTTC. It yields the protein CASSGGYSYNEQFF.